These T cell receptor beta chains were read from a single sample in a study of CD4 T cells in relation to SARS-CoV-2 and coronaviruses. Here immunoSEQ multiplex PCR was the method, and the copy in TCRdb shows in-frame clones only, minus some. The sample has 24,000 or so clones, around 80% seen once; the top ten hold approximately 13%. No antigens are known for them. Sequencing used CD4+ T cells from PBMCs, cultured in vitro. All receptors derive from a human donor in good health. Both conserved end residues are part of each CDR3. The D gene is left open where the match is weak. Only part of the rows carry a size: once, few, many, or a class if the clone is expanded.

clone_size | j_call | v_call | d_call | cdr3_aa | cdr3_nt
. | TRBJ1-5 | TRBV7-9 | . | CASSSVQGQPQHF | TGTGCCAGCAGCTCGGTACAGGGTCAGCCCCAGCATTTT
few | TRBJ2-2 | TRBV3-1/TRBV3-2 | . | CASSQERFGELFF | TGTGCCAGCAGCCAAGAACGATTCGGGGAGCTGTTTTTT
. | TRBJ1-5 | TRBV24-1 | . | CATSDSRGFSNQPQHF | TGTGCCACCAGTGACTCTCGAGGATTCAGCAATCAGCCCCAGCATTTT
. | TRBJ1-2 | TRBV5-1 | . | CASSLAGFRYGYTF | TGCGCCAGCAGCTTGGCAGGGTTTCGCTATGGCTACACCTTC
. | TRBJ2-1 | TRBV19 | TRBD2 | CASTTTGTSGRNEQFF | TGTGCCAGTACCACCACCGGGACTAGCGGGAGGAATGAGCAGTTCTTC
. | TRBJ2-1 | TRBV6-5 | TRBD2 | CASTPGLAGLNEQFF | TGTGCCAGCACCCCGGGACTAGCTGGGCTCAATGAGCAGTTCTTC
few | TRBJ1-1 | TRBV6-2/TRBV6-3 | . | CASSYRDRTEAFF | TGTGCCAGCAGTTACAGGGATCGGACTGAAGCTTTCTTT
. | TRBJ1-5 | TRBV21-1 | . | CASSKRQPNQPQHF | TGTGCCAGCAGCAAACGTCAACCGAATCAGCCCCAGCATTTT
. | TRBJ2-1 | TRBV9 | TRBD2 | CASSPGGMATNEQFF | TGTGCCAGCAGCCCGGGGGGGATGGCTACCAATGAGCAGTTCTTC
few | TRBJ2-5 | TRBV2 | . | CASEPTRSTPETQYF | TGTGCCAGCGAACCTACGAGGTCCACTCCAGAGACCCAGTACTTC
. | TRBJ2-3 | TRBV6-5 | . | CASSNLGVDTQYF | TGTGCCAGCTCTAACTTGGGTGTAGATACGCAGTATTTT
. | TRBJ1-2 | TRBV19 | . | CASRRRDFYGYTF | TGTGCCAGTAGAAGAAGGGATTTCTATGGCTACACCTTC
. | TRBJ1-5 | TRBV6-6 | . | CASSYLPNQPQHF | TGTGCCAGCAGTTACCTCCCGAATCAGCCCCAGCATTTT
. | TRBJ1-2 | TRBV28 | . | CASSPTTASYGYTF | TGTGCCAGCAGCCCTACAACAGCGTCCTATGGCTACACCTTC
few | TRBJ2-5 | TRBV5-1 | . | CASSLARQVTQETQYF | TGCGCCAGCAGCTTGGCGAGACAGGTAACCCAAGAGACCCAGTACTTC
once | TRBJ2-5 | TRBV20-1 | . | CSAWWGETQYF | TGCAGTGCTTGGTGGGGAGAGACCCAGTACTTC
once | TRBJ2-7 | TRBV7-9 | TRBD1 | CASSERDRGNEQYF | TGTGCCAGCAGCGAAAGGGACAGGGGTAACGAGCAGTACTTC
few | TRBJ2-7 | TRBV14 | . | CASSQVGQQYF | TGTGCCAGCAGCCAAGTTGGACAGCAGTACTTC
once | TRBJ1-5 | TRBV10-3 | TRBD1 | CAISESQGGSQPQHF | TGTGCCATCAGTGAGTCACAGGGGGGAAGTCAGCCCCAGCATTTT
few | TRBJ2-3 | TRBV27 | . | CASSLRTVGDTQYF | TGTGCCAGCAGTCTCCGGACAGTTGGAGATACGCAGTATTTT
. | TRBJ2-1 | TRBV3-1/TRBV3-2 | . | CASSKAAGSYNEQFF | TGTGCCAGCAGCAAAGCGGCGGGATCCTACAATGAGCAGTTCTTC
. | TRBJ2-3 | TRBV15 | . | CATSRDLPTDTQYF | TGTGCCACCAGCAGGGACCTTCCTACAGATACGCAGTATTTT
. | TRBJ2-5 | TRBV7-3 | TRBD2 | CASSPTSGVETQYF | TGTGCCAGCAGCCCGACTAGCGGGGTAGAGACCCAGTACTTC
. | TRBJ1-1 | TRBV27 | TRBD1 | CASSPSRDRGTNTEAFF | TGTGCCAGCAGTCCATCCCGGGACAGGGGAACGAACACTGAAGCTTTCTTT
. | TRBJ1-1 | TRBV6-5 | . | CASKISGRRDTEAFF | TGTGCCAGCAAAATATCGGGACGGAGGGACACTGAAGCTTTCTTT
. | TRBJ2-5 | TRBV10-3 | TRBD2 | CAISESPGLAGGETQYF | TGTGCCATCAGTGAGTCCCCGGGACTAGCGGGAGGAGAGACCCAGTACTTC
once | TRBJ2-7 | TRBV18 | . | CASSPGGGANYEQYF | TGTGCCAGCTCACCTGGGGGTGGGGCAAACTACGAGCAGTACTTC
. | TRBJ1-4 | TRBV6-5 | . | CASSPALAEKLFF | TGTGCCAGCAGCCCCGCGTTGGCCGAAAAACTGTTTTTT
few | TRBJ1-5 | TRBV2 | . | CASNIQLNQPQHF | TGTGCCAGCAACATACAGTTAAATCAGCCCCAGCATTTT
. | TRBJ2-1 | TRBV10-2 | . | CASSESYNYNEQFF | TGCGCCAGCAGTGAGTCGTACAATTACAATGAGCAGTTCTTC
. | TRBJ2-5 | TRBV14 | . | CASSQGRGYQETQYF | TGTGCCAGCAGCCAAGGTCGTGGGTACCAAGAGACCCAGTACTTC
. | TRBJ2-5 | TRBV2 | . | CASSEETQYF | TGTGCCAGCAGTGAAGAGACCCAGTACTTC
. | TRBJ2-7 | TRBV10-3 | . | CAIRSDGPLYEQYF | TGTGCCATCAGATCAGACGGACCACTCTACGAGCAGTACTTC
. | TRBJ2-3 | TRBV18 | TRBD1 | CASSPRTGETDTQYF | TGTGCCAGCTCCCCTCGGACAGGGGAAACAGATACGCAGTATTTT
. | TRBJ1-2 | TRBV18 | TRBD1 | CASFKTRQGGDYGYTF | TGTGCCAGCTTCAAAACACGACAGGGGGGCGACTATGGCTACACCTTC
. | TRBJ1-4 | TRBV5-1 | TRBD1 | CASSPTTGVNEKLFF | TGCGCCAGCAGCCCCACGACAGGGGTTAACGAAAAACTGTTTTTT
. | TRBJ1-1 | TRBV18 | . | CASSPNRGASEAFF | TGTGCCAGCTCACCAAATAGGGGGGCCTCTGAAGCTTTCTTT
once | TRBJ1-5 | TRBV10-3 | TRBD1 | CAIKSQGDSNQPQHF | TGTGCCATCAAATCACAGGGGGATAGCAATCAGCCCCAGCATTTT
. | TRBJ2-2 | TRBV9 | . | CASSVVGEGTGELFF | TGTGCCAGCAGCGTAGTTGGAGAAGGCACCGGGGAGCTGTTTTTT
few | TRBJ2-1 | TRBV19 | TRBD2 | CASSIPSGSYEQFF | TGTGCCAGTAGTATACCTAGCGGGAGCTATGAGCAGTTCTTC
. | TRBJ2-5 | TRBV30 | . | CAWSPGGATETQYF | TGTGCCTGGAGTCCTGGGGGGGCAACGGAGACCCAGTACTTC
once | TRBJ2-1 | TRBV27 | TRBD2 | CASSEREGRGNEQFF | TGTGCCAGCAGCGAGCGGGAGGGCCGGGGGAATGAGCAGTTCTTC
. | TRBJ2-6 | TRBV5-1 | TRBD1 | CASSLGGTGVTPLSGANVLTF | TGCGCCAGCAGCTTGGGAGGGACAGGGGTGACACCTCTCTCTGGGGCCAACGTCCTGACTTTC
. | TRBJ2-1 | TRBV11-3 | TRBD2 | CASSLDEREGLLNEQFF | TGTGCCAGCAGCTTAGACGAGCGGGAGGGCCTTTTAAATGAGCAGTTCTTC
. | TRBJ1-5 | TRBV27 | . | CASSLGGGGRQPQHF | TGTGCCAGCAGTTTAGGAGGCGGGGGACGGCAGCCCCAGCATTTT
. | TRBJ2-2 | TRBV5-5 | . | CASSLAGLQNTGELFF | TGTGCCAGCAGCTTGGCGGGACTCCAGAACACCGGGGAGCTGTTTTTT
. | TRBJ2-3 | TRBV19 | . | CASSIWGENTDTQYF | TGTGCCAGTAGTATATGGGGAGAGAACACAGATACGCAGTATTTT
. | TRBJ1-1 | TRBV6-5 | . | CASSKRVAGNTEAFF | TGTGCCAGCAGTAAGAGGGTGGCGGGGAACACTGAAGCTTTCTTT
. | TRBJ2-3 | TRBV2 | TRBD2 | CASRLAGDTQYF | TGTGCCAGCAGACTAGCGGGAGATACGCAGTATTTT
. | TRBJ2-3 | TRBV11-3 | . | CASSPQLGPNTDTQYF | TGTGCCAGCAGCCCACAGCTGGGCCCAAACACAGATACGCAGTATTTT
. | TRBJ2-7 | TRBV9 | . | CASSVGGDRSSYEQYF | TGTGCCAGCAGCGTAGGGGGGGACCGAAGCTCCTACGAGCAGTACTTC
once | TRBJ1-2 | TRBV24-1 | TRBD1 | CATSDSPPGQEYGYTF | TGTGCCACCAGTGATTCCCCCCCGGGACAGGAGTATGGCTACACCTTC
once | TRBJ1-1 | TRBV10-3 | . | CAISEGTRTGRIEAFF | TGTGCCATCAGTGAGGGGACGAGAACAGGGAGGATTGAAGCTTTCTTT
. | TRBJ1-2 | TRBV5-1 | . | CASSSPPENYGYTF | TGCGCCAGCAGCTCCCCCCCCGAGAACTATGGCTACACCTTC